This T cell receptor (beta chain) was documented in a study of CD8 T cells in ankylosing spondylitis. Overall study results and limits: What seemed typical of ankylosing spondylitis blood was a TCR beta motif built from under 10 highly homologous variants. From matched ankylosing spondylitis synovial fluid, disease-linked clones were reportedly recovered at significantly enriched levels.

TCRdb re-called the 5' RACE reads through MiXCR, storing one row per CDR3 protein. The data contain under 300,000 distinct CDR3 sequences, roughly 10% of them singletons. To note about this clonotype: Its antigen is still unknown.

From germline, CDR1 is DFQATT and CDR2 SNEGSKA (reference sequence). CDR3 length: 18 residues. With V trimmed by 5 bases and J by 0 bases, 11 bases remained unmatched. The sequencing input was blood, either unsorted or a sorted T cell fraction (not recorded which). The sequence derives from a male donor with ankylosing spondylitis or in good health (not recorded which). This sequence joins TRBV20-1 and TRBJ2-3, with TRBD2 matching 13 bases. The CDR3 nucleotides read TGCAGTGCTGGCTCGGGACTAGCGGGAACGAAGAGCACAGATACGCAGTATTTT. Translating gives CSAGSGLAGTKSTDTQYF.